This T cell receptor (beta chain) was documented in a study of OX40 agonist ivuxolimab in advanced cancers. CDR1 is SEHNR and CDR2 is FQNEAQ in the germline V gene (reference sequence). This CDR3 has 18 amino acids. V shed 1 base, J shed 0 bases, and the junction held 7 bases outside the gene matches. The data were produced by immunoSEQ multiplex PCR, yet TCRdb's version contains in-frame clones alone and is incomplete. The table records fewer than 25,000 clones, around nine tenths of them present only once. The material was CD4+ or CD8+ T cells sorted from blood, obtained in a trial of the OX40 agonist ivuxolimab. This TCR was sampled from an adult with an advanced solid tumor such as melanoma, head and neck, liver or kidney cancer. The chain links TRBV7-9 to TRBJ2-1; 9 bases match TRBD2. This chain's CDR3 is CASSLGLAVYSSYNEQFF. CDR3 nucleotides: TGTGCCAGCAGCTTAGGACTAGCGGTATACAGCTCCTACAATGAGCAGTTCTTC.